Following are 10 T cell receptor beta chains from one sample sequenced in a study of blood T cell repertoires in COVID-19. The method was immunoSEQ multiplex PCR; TCRdb's version includes in-frame clones alone and lacks a portion of them. Of about 150,000 clones listed, 60% to 85% are singletons. Sequenced sample: peripheral blood. The receptors shown here come from an elderly man with acute or convalescent COVID-19.

V is TRBV11-3 and J is TRBJ2-3; 9 bases map to TRBD2. Germline CDR1 is SGHNT and CDR2 is YENEEA. The CDR3 length is 16 residues. With 4 bases clipped from V and 2 bases from J, the junction kept 7 bases outside the gene matches. CDR3 DNA sequence: TGTGCCAGCAGCTCAAGACTAGCGGTAAACACAGATACGCAGTATTTT. It yields the protein CASSSRLAVNTDTQYF.

The V call is TRBV5-6, the J call TRBJ1-5; maybe TRBD1 (6 bases). V lost 3 bases and J 6 bases, leaving 13 bases between the germline ends. The CDR3 has 14 amino acids. Germline CDR1 reads SGHDT; CDR2 reads YYEEEE. Written as DNA, the CDR3 is TGTGCCAGCAGCTCTACCCAGGGGAGTCAGCCCCAGCATTTT. Encoded protein: CASSSTQGSQPQHF.

This rearrangement joins TRBV4-2 to TRBJ1-4; 7 bases agree with TRBD1. The germline V gene has CDR1 LGHNA and CDR2 YNFKEQ. This CDR3 is built from 16 residues. V shed 4 bases and J 5 bases; nucleotides not matched to a gene: 10. CDR3 DNA sequence: TGTGCCAGCAGCCCGGGACAGTCTTTTGCGAATGAAAAACTGTTTTTT. It yields the protein CASSPGQSFANEKLFF.

The chain links TRBV6-1 to TRBJ1-2; D unclear. The germline gives CDR1 MNHNS, CDR2 SASEGT. The CDR3 contains 15 residues. V was trimmed by 2 bases and J by 4 bases, leaving 14 bases between them. CDR3 region: CASSERQGPGYGYTF. For the CDR3, the DNA is TGTGCCAGCAGTGAACGGCAAGGTCCGGGCTATGGCTACACCTTC.

The chain employs TRBV3-1 (or the pseudogene TRBV3-2) and TRBJ2-2, with TRBD1 matching over 12 bases. Germline values: CDR1 LGHDT, CDR2 YNNKEL (reference sequence). V was clipped by 6 bases and J by 0 bases; unmatched bases: 5. The CDR3 consists of 17 residues. CDR3 amino acids: CASRQGTGGPNTGELFF. CDR3 DNA sequence: TGTGCCAGCAGGCAGGGGACAGGGGGCCCGAACACCGGGGAGCTGTTTTTT.

The chain carries TRBV11-3 and TRBJ2-7; weak D call: TRBD2 (6 bases). In germline, CDR1 is SGHNT, CDR2 YENEEA. The CDR3 contains 13 residues. Trimming removed 0 bases from V and 5 bases from J, with 8 bases in between. CDR3 coding DNA: TGTGCCAGCAGCTTAGATGGGGGGAACGAGCAGTACTTC. Its protein is CASSLDGGNEQYF.

This chain connects TRBV10-2 to TRBJ2-3, with D possibly matching TRBD1 (6 bases). The CDR3 consists of 16 residues. Germline CDR1 is WSHSY and CDR2 is SAAADI. V was clipped by 0 bases and J by 1 base, with 11 bases between them. The CDR3 is CASSESGRGGTDTQYF. The CDR3 bases are TGCGCCAGCAGTGAGTCTGGCAGGGGAGGCACAGATACGCAGTATTTT.

The gene calls are TRBV5-8 and TRBJ2-7; 7 positions match TRBD1. The CDR3 totals 15 residues. The germline CDR1 and CDR2 sequences are SGHTS and YDEGEE. V shed 0 bases and J 2 bases; nucleotides not matched to a gene: 5. CDR3 region: CASSLAGQSTYEQYV. In nucleotides, the CDR3 is TGTGCCAGCAGCTTGGCGGGACAGAGTACCTACGAGCAGTACGTC.

This chain uses TRBV5-4 with TRBJ2-7; 8 positions agree with TRBD1. The CDR3 extends over 14 amino acids. With 4 bases clipped from V and 1 base from J, the junction kept 4 bases outside the gene matches. The germline CDR1 and CDR2 sequences are SGHNT and YYREEE (reference sequence). The CDR3 bases are TGTGCCAGCAGCCCGACAGGGGAGTCCTACGAGCAGTACGTC. Amino acids: CASSPTGESYEQYV.

The chain combines TRBV28 with TRBJ2-7; 7 bases map to TRBD2. The CDR3 loop spans 11 amino acids. Germline CDR1 reads MDHEN; CDR2 reads SYDVKM. V lost 8 bases to trimming and J lost 6 bases; unmatched junction nucleotides: 4. In DNA, the CDR3 is TGTGCCAGCGGTAGGGAGGGCGAGCAGTACGTC. Protein product: CASGREGEQYV.